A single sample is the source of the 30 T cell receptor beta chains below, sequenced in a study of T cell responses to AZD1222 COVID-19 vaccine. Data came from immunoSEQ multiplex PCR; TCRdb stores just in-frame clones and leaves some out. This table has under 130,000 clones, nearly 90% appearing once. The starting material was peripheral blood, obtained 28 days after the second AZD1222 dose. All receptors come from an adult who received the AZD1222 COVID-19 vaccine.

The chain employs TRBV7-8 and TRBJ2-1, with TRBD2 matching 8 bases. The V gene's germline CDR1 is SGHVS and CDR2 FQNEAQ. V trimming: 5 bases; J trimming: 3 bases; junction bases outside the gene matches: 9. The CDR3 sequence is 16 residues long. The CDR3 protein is CASSAMSGSGYNEQFF. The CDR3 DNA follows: TGTGCCAGCAGCGCGATGAGCGGGAGCGGCTACAATGAGCAGTTCTTC.

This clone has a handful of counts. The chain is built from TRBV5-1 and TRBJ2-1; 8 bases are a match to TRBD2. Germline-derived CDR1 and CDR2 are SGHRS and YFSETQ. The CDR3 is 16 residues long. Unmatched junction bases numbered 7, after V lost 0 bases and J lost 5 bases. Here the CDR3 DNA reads TGCGCCAGCAGCTTGGGACCCGGCGGGGGGCACAATGAGCAGTTCTTC. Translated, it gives CASSLGPGGGHNEQFF.

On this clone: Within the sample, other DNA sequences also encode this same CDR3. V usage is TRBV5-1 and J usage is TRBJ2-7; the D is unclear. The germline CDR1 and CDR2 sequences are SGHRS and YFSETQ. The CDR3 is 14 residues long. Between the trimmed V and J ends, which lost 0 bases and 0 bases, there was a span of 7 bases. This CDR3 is CASSLDTGSYEQYF. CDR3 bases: TGCGCCAGCAGCTTGGACACTGGCTCCTACGAGCAGTACTTC.

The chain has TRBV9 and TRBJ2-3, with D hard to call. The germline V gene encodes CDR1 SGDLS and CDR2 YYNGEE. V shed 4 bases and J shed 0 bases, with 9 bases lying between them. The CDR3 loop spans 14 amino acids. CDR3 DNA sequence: TGTGCCAGCAGCCTCCTCGTGAGCACAGATACGCAGTATTTT. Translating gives CASSLLVSTDTQYF.

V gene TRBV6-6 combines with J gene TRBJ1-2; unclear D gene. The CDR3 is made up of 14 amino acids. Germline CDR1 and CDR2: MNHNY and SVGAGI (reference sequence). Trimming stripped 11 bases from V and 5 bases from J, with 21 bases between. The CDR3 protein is CACSDEERRYGYTF. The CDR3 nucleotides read TGTGCCTGCTCTGATGAGGAGAGGAGGTATGGCTACACCTTC.

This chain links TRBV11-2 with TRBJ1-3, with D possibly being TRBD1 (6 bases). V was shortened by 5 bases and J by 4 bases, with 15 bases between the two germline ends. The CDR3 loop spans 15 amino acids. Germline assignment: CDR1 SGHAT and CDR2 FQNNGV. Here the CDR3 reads CASSPQGMEGNTIYF. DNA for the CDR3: TGTGCCAGCAGCCCCCAGGGGATGGAGGGAAACACCATATATTTT.

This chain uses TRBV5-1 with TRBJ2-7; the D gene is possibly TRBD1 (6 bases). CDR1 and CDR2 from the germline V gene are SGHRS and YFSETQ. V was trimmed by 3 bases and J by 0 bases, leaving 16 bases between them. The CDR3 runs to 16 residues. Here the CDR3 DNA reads TGCGCCAGCAGCTATGCTACCCGGGACAACTCCTACGAGCAGTACTTC. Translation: CASSYATRDNSYEQYF.

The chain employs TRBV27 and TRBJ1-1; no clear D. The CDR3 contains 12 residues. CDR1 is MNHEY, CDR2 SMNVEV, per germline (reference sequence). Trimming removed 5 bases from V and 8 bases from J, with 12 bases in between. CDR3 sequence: CASSRAVGEAFF. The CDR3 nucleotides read TGTGCCAGCAGTAGGGCGGTTGGGGAAGCTTTCTTT.

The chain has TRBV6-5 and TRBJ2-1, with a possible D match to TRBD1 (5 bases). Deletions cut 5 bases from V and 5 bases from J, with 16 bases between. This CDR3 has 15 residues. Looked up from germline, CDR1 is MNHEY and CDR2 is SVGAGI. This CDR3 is CASSRPTVSNNEQFF. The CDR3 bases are TGTGCCAGCAGTCGGCCGACAGTAAGCAACAATGAGCAGTTCTTC.

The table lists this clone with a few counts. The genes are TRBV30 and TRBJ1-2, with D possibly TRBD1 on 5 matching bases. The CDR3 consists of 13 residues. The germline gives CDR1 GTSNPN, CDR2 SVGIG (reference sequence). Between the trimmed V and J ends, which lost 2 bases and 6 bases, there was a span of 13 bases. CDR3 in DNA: TGTGCCTGGAGTAGGGGCGAGTGGGATGGCTACACCTTC. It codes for CAWSRGEWDGYTF.

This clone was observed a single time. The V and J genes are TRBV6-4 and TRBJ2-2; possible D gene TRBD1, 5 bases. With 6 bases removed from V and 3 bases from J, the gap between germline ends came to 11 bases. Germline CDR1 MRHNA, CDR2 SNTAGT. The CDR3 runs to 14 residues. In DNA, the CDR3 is TGTGCCAGCAGCTCAGTAGGGGACACCGGGGAGCTGTTTTTT. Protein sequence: CASSSVGDTGELFF.

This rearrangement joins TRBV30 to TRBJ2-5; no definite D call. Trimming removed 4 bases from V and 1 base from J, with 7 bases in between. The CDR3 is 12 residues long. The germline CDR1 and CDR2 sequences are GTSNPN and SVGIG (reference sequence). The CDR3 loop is CAWTKTQETQYF. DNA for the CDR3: TGTGCCTGGACCAAAACCCAAGAGACCCAGTACTTC.

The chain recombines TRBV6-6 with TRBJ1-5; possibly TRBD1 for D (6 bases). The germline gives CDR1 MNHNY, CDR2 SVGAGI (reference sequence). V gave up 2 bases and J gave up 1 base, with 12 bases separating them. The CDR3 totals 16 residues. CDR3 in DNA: TGTGCCAGCAGTTACCGCCCAGGGGCAAGCAATCAGCCCCAGCATTTT. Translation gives CASSYRPGASNQPQHF.

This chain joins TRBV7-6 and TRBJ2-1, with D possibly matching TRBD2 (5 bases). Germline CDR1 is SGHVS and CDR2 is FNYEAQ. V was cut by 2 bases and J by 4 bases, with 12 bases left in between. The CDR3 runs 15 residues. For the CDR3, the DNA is TGTGCCAGCAGCTTAAACGGGAACCATTACAATGAGCAGTTCTTC. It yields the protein CASSLNGNHYNEQFF. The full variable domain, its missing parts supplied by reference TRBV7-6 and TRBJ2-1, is GAGVSQSPRYKVTKRGQDVALRCDPISGHVSLYWYRQALGQGPEFLTYFNYEAQQDKSGLPNDRFSAERPEGSISTLTIQRTEQRDSAMYRCASSLNGNHYNEQFFGPGTRLTVL.

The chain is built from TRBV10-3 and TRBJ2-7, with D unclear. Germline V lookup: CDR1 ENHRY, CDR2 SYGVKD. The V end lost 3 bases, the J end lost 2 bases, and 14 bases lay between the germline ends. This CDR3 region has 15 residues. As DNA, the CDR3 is TGTGCCATCAGTGACAACCAATTTAATACCTACGAGCAGTACTTC. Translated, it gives CAISDNQFNTYEQYF.

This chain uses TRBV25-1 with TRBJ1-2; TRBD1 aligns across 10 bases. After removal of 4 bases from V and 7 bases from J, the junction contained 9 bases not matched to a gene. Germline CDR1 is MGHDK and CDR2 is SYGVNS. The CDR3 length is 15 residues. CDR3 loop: CASSVPGQGTGGYTF. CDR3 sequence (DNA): TGTGCCAGCAGTGTCCCGGGACAGGGGACGGGTGGCTACACCTTC.

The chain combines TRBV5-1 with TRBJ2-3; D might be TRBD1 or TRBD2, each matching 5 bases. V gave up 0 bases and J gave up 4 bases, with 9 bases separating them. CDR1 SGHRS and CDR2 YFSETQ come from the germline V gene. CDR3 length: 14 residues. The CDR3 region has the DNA TGCGCCAGCAGCTTGGCAGGGAGCGCAGATACGCAGTATTTT. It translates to CASSLAGSADTQYF.

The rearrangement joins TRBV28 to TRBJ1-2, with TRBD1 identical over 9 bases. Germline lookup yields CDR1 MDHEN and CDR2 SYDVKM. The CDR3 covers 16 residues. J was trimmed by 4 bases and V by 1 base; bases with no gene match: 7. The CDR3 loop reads CASSLSPLTGGYGYTF. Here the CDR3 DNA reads TGTGCCAGCAGTTTATCCCCCTTGACAGGGGGCTATGGCTACACCTTC.

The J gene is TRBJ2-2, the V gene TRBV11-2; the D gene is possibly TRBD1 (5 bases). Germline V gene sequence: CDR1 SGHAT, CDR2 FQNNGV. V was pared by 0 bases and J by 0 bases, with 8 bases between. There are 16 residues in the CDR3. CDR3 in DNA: TGTGCCAGCAGCTTAGAAGGGGTTGCGAACACCGGGGAGCTGTTTTTT. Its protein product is CASSLEGVANTGELFF.

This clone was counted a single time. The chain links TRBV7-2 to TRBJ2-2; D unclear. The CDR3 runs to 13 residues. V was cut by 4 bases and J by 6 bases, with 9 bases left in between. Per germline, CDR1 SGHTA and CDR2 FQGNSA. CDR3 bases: TGTGCCAGCAGCTCCCTTAGGCCCGGGGAGCTGTTTTTT. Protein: CASSSLRPGELFF.

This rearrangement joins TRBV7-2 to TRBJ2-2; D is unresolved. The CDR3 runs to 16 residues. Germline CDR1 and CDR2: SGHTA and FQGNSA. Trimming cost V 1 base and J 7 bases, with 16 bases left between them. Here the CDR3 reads CASSLVAPSRYGELFF. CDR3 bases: TGTGCCAGCAGCTTAGTAGCCCCCTCTAGGTACGGGGAGCTGTTTTTT.

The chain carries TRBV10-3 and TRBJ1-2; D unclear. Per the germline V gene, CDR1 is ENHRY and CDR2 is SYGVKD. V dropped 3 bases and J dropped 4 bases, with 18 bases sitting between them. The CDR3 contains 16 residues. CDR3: CAISDHANQAIYGYTF. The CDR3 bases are TGTGCCATCAGTGACCACGCAAACCAAGCTATCTATGGCTACACCTTC.

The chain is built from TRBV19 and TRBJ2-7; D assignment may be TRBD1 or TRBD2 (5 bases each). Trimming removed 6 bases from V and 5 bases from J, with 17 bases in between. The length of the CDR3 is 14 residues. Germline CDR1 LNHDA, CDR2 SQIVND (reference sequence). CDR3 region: CASSPGPSAHEQYF. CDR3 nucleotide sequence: TGTGCCAGTAGCCCGGGACCTTCGGCCCACGAGCAGTACTTC.

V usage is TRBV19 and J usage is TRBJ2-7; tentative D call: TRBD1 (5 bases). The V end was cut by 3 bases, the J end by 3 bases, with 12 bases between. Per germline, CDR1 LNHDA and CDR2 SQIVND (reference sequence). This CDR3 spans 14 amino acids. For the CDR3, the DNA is TGTGCCAGTAGTATCGGCAGGGCGTACTACGAGCAGTACTTC. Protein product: CASSIGRAYYEQYF.

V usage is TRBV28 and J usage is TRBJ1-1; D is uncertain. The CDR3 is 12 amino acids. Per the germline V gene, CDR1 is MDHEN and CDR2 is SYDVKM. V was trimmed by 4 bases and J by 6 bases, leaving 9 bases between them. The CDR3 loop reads CASSYGHSEAFF. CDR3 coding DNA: TGTGCCAGCAGTTACGGGCACTCTGAAGCTTTCTTT. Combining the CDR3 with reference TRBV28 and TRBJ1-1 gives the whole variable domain DVKVTQSSRYLVKRTGEKVFLECVQDMDHENMFWYRQDPGLGLRLIYFSYDVKMKEKGDIPEGYSVSREKKERFSLILESASTNQTSMYLCASSYGHSEAFFGQGTRLTVV.

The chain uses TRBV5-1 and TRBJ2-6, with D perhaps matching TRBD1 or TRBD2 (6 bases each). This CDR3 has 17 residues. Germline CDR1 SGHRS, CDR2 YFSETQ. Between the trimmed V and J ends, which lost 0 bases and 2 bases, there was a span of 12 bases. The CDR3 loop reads CASSLATGAAGANVLTF. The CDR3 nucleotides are TGCGCCAGCAGCTTGGCCACGGGGGCGGCTGGGGCCAACGTCCTGACTTTC.

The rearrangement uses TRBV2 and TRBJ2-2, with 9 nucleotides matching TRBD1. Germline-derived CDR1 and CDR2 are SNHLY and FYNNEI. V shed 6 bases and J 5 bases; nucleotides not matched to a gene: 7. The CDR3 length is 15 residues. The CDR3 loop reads CASREGTGPTGELFF. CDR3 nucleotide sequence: TGTGCCAGCAGGGAGGGGACAGGGCCGACCGGGGAGCTGTTTTTT.

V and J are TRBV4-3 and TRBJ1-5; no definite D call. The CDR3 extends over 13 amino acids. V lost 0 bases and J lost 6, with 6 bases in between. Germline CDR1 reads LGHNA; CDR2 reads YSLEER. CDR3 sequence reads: CASSQDGVQPQHF. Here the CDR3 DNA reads TGCGCCAGCAGCCAAGATGGGGTTCAGCCCCAGCATTTT.

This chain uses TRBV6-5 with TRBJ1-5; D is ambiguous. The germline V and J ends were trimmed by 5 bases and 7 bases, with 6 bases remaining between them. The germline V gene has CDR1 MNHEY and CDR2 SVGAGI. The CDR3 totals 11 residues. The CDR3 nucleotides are TGTGCCAGCAGTCCTGGGCAGCCCCAGCATTTT. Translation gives CASSPGQPQHF.

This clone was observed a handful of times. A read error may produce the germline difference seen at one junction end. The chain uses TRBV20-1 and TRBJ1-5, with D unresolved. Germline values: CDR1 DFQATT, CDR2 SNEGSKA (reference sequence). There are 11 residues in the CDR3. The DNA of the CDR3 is TGCAGTGCTAGATTGGGATATACACCAATATTT. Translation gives CSARLGYTPIF.